A selection of T cell receptor beta chains follows, all from one sample in a study of blood T cell repertoires in COVID-19. Produced via immunoSEQ multiplex PCR; TCRdb's table is partial and in-frame only. There are around 46,000 clones in the sample; approximately 80% occur only once, and less than 75% lies in the top ten. The sample taken for sequencing was peripheral blood. These TCRs come from a man in his 70s with acute or convalescent COVID-19. The CDR3 runs from the conserved cysteine through the conserved F or W. D genes are given only for firm matches.

CDR3 protein,V gene,J gene,D gene
CASVGGGNQPQHF,TRBV2,TRBJ1-5,-
CASSRRETQYF,TRBV28,TRBJ2-5,-
CSAGALAGEETQYF,TRBV29-1,TRBJ2-5,TRBD2
CASSSSGSVYNEQFF,TRBV18,TRBJ2-1,TRBD2
CASAVAGLNTGELFF,TRBV7-9,TRBJ2-2,TRBD2
CATSVASGITDTQYF,TRBV24-1,TRBJ2-3,-
CASSLVGVDTQYF,TRBV5-6,TRBJ2-3,-
CASSLDRAYGYTF,TRBV5-4,TRBJ1-2,-
CASSLGGLFQGYTF,TRBV11-2,TRBJ1-2,-
CASSLTTSVYEQYF,TRBV7-2,TRBJ2-7,TRBD2
CASSLGGSEQFF,TRBV27,TRBJ2-1,-
CASSQDLTTATDTQYF,TRBV3-1/TRBV3-2,TRBJ2-3,-
CASSEITSSVIYEQFF,TRBV10-1,TRBJ2-1,-
CAISESQSSGANVLTF,TRBV10-3,TRBJ2-6,-
CASSSSNYGYTF,TRBV6-5,TRBJ1-2,-
CATRDGTGHNQPQHF,TRBV15,TRBJ1-5,TRBD1
CASSRPTNTGELFF,TRBV18,TRBJ2-2,-
CASSRTALGEGPDTQYF,TRBV4-2,TRBJ2-3,TRBD2
CASSSPRGSSYEQYF,TRBV18,TRBJ2-7,-
CASSFPRSDRAGSYEQYF,TRBV7-9,TRBJ2-7,TRBD1
CASSLTGVMYGYTF,TRBV28,TRBJ1-2,TRBD1
CASSPRRGGNTIYF,TRBV14,TRBJ1-3,-
CASSYSGGLASSSYNEQFF,TRBV6-2/TRBV6-3,TRBJ2-1,-
CASSIRDRGGDEQFF,TRBV9,TRBJ2-1,TRBD1
CASSVVLVVAGNNEQFF,TRBV9,TRBJ2-1,TRBD2
CSVLKQDYNNEQFF,TRBV29-1,TRBJ2-1,-
CAWGNTGWDQPQHF,TRBV30,TRBJ1-5,-
CASKLAETDTQYF,TRBV19,TRBJ2-3,TRBD2
CASSIGRAEDSNQPQHF,TRBV19,TRBJ1-5,-
CASSWGVVNEQFF,TRBV5-6,TRBJ2-1,-
CASSTSSGSDEQFF,TRBV9,TRBJ2-1,TRBD2
CAITPTGEVGSPLHF,TRBV10-3,TRBJ1-6,TRBD1